These 29 T cell receptor beta chains were all obtained from the same sample, sequenced in a study of post-analysis software for immune sequencing data. Every TCR beta cDNA library bore unique molecular identifiers. Via MiXCR, TCRdb re-called the PCR reads, giving one row per CDR3 protein. The sample consists of fewer than 900,000 distinct CDR3 sequences, more than 45% of them appearing once. Regarding the study as a whole: In patients, 4 to 6 TRBV segments were more frequent than in controls, with TRBV5-6, TRBV5-1 and TRBV20-1 among them.

For these receptors, no antigen is known. Sequencing was done on a sample of blood. The receptors derive from a girl aged 10 to 17 with multiple sclerosis.

This clonotype occurred a few times. V usage is TRBV25-1 and J usage is TRBJ2-1; tentatively, D is TRBD2 (5 bases). V was pared by 4 bases and J by 10 bases, with 14 bases between. Looked up from germline, CDR1 is MGHDK and CDR2 is SYGVNS. The CDR3 extends over 13 amino acids. CDR3 protein: CASSAFVSGEQFF. In nucleotides, the CDR3 is TGTGCCAGCAGTGCCTTCGTATCGGGAGAGCAGTTCTTC.

J is TRBJ2-1 and V is TRBV27, with a possible D match to TRBD2 (6 bases). In germline, CDR1 is MNHEY, CDR2 SMNVEV (reference sequence). The V end was cut by 5 bases, the J end by 6 bases, with 14 bases between. This CDR3 has 14 amino acids. Here the CDR3 reads CASSLAGTFNEQFF. DNA of the CDR3: TGTGCCAGCAGTCTCGCCGGGACTTTCAATGAGCAGTTCTTC.

The rearrangement joins TRBV6-1 to TRBJ2-7; no clear D gene. Trimming removed 1 base from V and 3 bases from J, with 7 bases in between. Per germline, CDR1 MNHNS and CDR2 SASEGT. This CDR3 is 13 amino acids long. CDR3 sequence reads: CASSEDTYYEQYF. The CDR3, as DNA: TGTGCCAGCAGTGAAGACACGTACTACGAGCAGTACTTC.

Only a few counts were recorded for this clonotype. The rearrangement links TRBV6-5 to TRBJ2-3; 8 bases fit TRBD1. The ends lost 5 bases at V and 3 bases at J; junction bases unmatched: 10. The CDR3 runs to 16 residues. Germline V gene lookup returns CDR1 MNHEY and CDR2 SVGAGI. The CDR3 sequence is CASSPDQGAGTDTQYF. CDR3 sequence (DNA): TGTGCCAGCAGTCCCGACCAGGGGGCCGGTACAGATACGCAGTATTTT.

The chain's CDR3 is CASRPGGVGPQYF. The CDR3 nucleotides read TGTGCCAGCAGACCGGGGGGGGTTGGGCCCCAGTACTTC. The chain combines TRBV12-3 or TRBV12-4 with TRBJ2-5, with 8 bases identical to TRBD2. The junction had 9 bases not matched to a gene; V was cut back by 6 bases and J by 9 bases. The CDR3 length is 13 residues.

The CDR3: CASSTDRSYEQYF. CDR3 coding DNA: TGCGCCAGCAGCACGGACAGGTCCTACGAGCAGTACTTC. The J gene is TRBJ2-7, the V gene TRBV5-1; 7 bases are a match to TRBD1. V gave up 4 bases and J gave up 1 base; unmatched junction bases: 2. CDR1 and CDR2 (germline): SGHRS, YFSETQ. The CDR3 runs 13 residues.

The rearrangement links TRBV12-3 or TRBV12-4 to TRBJ2-5; D remains unclear. The germline V and J ends were trimmed by 7 bases and 11 bases, with 14 bases remaining between them. CDR3 length: 11 residues. The CDR3 sequence: CASTPGHEQYF. CDR3 in DNA: TGTGCCAGCACACCAGGTCATGAGCAGTACTTC.

In nucleotides, the CDR3 is TGTGCCAACTCTTCTCTGGCAGGGGGTGACTACGAGCAGTACTTC. Translation gives CANSSLAGGDYEQYF. V is TRBV10-3 and J is TRBJ2-5, with 7 nucleotides matching TRBD1. The DNA end favors TRBJ2-7, so the J call may be wrong. There are 15 residues in the CDR3. The germline V gene encodes CDR1 ENHRY and CDR2 SYGVKD.

The chain carries TRBV9 and TRBJ2-6, with 10 bases matching TRBD1. The ends lost 3 bases at V and 1 base at J; junction bases unmatched: 1. The CDR3 extends over 16 amino acids. Looked up from germline, CDR1 is SGDLS and CDR2 is YYNGEE. CDR3 region: CASSADRGSGANVLTF. The CDR3 DNA reads as TGTGCCAGCAGCGCGGACAGGGGGTCTGGGGCCAACGTCCTGACTTTC. The whole variable domain, filled in from reference TRBV9 and TRBJ2-6, reads DSGVTQTPKHLITATGQRVTLRCSPRSGDLSVYWYQQSLDQGLQFLIQYYNGEERAKGNILERFSAQQFPDLHSELNLSSLELGDSALYFCASSADRGSGANVLTFGAGSRLTVL.

V and J are TRBV6-6 and TRBJ2-5; 9 bases are a match to TRBD1. CDR1 and CDR2 from the germline V gene are MNHNY and SVGAGI (reference sequence). The trim removed 6 bases at V and 5 bases at J, leaving 7 bases unmatched. The CDR3 covers 14 residues. The CDR3 region is CASRDGQGIETQYF. In DNA form, the CDR3 reads TGTGCCAGCAGAGACGGACAGGGGATCGAGACCCAGTACTTC.

This sequence joins TRBV6-2 or TRBV6-3 and TRBJ2-1; TRBD2 matches 8 bases. This CDR3 comprises 18 residues. V shed 4 bases, J shed 4 bases, and the junction held 15 bases outside the gene matches. Germline CDR1 is MNHEY and CDR2 is SVGEGT. The CDR3 sequence is CASSFPPTGLVDYNEQFF. The CDR3 coding sequence is TGTGCCAGCAGTTTTCCTCCCACGGGACTAGTAGATTACAATGAGCAGTTCTTC.

The gene calls are TRBV12-3 or TRBV12-4 and TRBJ2-5; no reliable D call. The ends were cut back, 1 base at V and 2 bases at J, with 8 bases in the middle. This CDR3 is built from 14 residues. CDR3: CASSLEGRQETQYF. CDR3 sequence (DNA): TGTGCCAGCAGTTTAGAGGGCCGTCAAGAGACCCAGTACTTC.

The chain carries TRBV7-8 and TRBJ1-4; tentatively, D is TRBD1 (6 bases). V lost 5 bases and J 1 base, leaving 11 bases between the germline ends. Germline V gene sequence: CDR1 SGHVS, CDR2 FQNEAQ. CDR3 length: 15 residues. This chain's CDR3 is CASSPQGRTNEKLFF. CDR3 DNA: TGTGCCAGCAGCCCACAGGGAAGAACTAATGAAAAACTGTTTTTT.

There are a few counts of this clonotype. J is TRBJ2-1 and V is TRBV7-2, with a tentative D call TRBD2 (5 bases). CDR1 is SGHTA, CDR2 FQGNSA, per germline. This CDR3 has 14 residues. With 1 base removed from V and 5 bases from J, the gap between germline ends came to 9 bases. CDR3 sequence: CASSLELANNEQFF. The CDR3 DNA follows: TGTGCCAGCAGCTTAGAGTTAGCGAACAATGAGCAGTTCTTC.

This rearrangement joins TRBV29-1 to TRBJ2-5; D is unresolved. Germline V gives CDR1 SQVTM, CDR2 ANQGSEA. Trimming cost V 4 bases and J 1 base, with 10 bases left between them. The CDR3 length is 13 residues. The CDR3 is CSVASVVQETQYF. CDR3 nucleotides: TGCAGCGTTGCTTCGGTGGTCCAAGAGACCCAGTACTTC.

Points on this clonotype: One base away lies a much larger clone, so this may be a sequencing read error. The V and J genes are TRBV7-9 and TRBJ2-3; no definite D call. The CDR3 length is 10 residues. Germline assignment: CDR1 SEHNR and CDR2 FQNEAQ (reference sequence). In nucleotides, the CDR3 is TGTACCAGCGGCACAGATACGCAGTATTTT. Its protein is CTSGTDTQYF.

The chain links TRBV10-3 to TRBJ2-1; D uncertain. In germline, CDR1 is ENHRY, CDR2 SYGVKD. The CDR3 has 13 amino acids. Trimming removed 3 bases from V and 5 bases from J, with 8 bases in between. In DNA, the CDR3 is TGTGCCATCAGTGATCCTAGTAACAATGAGCAGTTCTTC. Protein product: CAISDPSNNEQFF.

This chain uses TRBV3-1 with TRBJ2-5; unclear D gene. V gave up 2 bases and J gave up 5 bases, with 6 bases separating them. CDR3 length equals 12 residues. Germline V gives CDR1 LGHDT, CDR2 YNNKEL (reference sequence). The CDR3 here is CASSQSGETQYF. In DNA, the CDR3 is TGTGCCAGCAGCCAATCTGGGGAGACCCAGTACTTC.

The chain links TRBV9 to TRBJ1-1; no definite D call. The CDR3 runs to 14 residues. Trimming pared 3 bases from V and 2 bases from J, leaving 11 bases between. CDR1 and CDR2 (germline): SGDLS, YYNGEE. CDR3 DNA: TGTGCCAGCAGCGGGTGGCCAGCCAACACTGAAGCTTTCTTT. It translates to CASSGWPANTEAFF.

V and J are TRBV5-6 and TRBJ2-2, with TRBD2 matching 11 bases. Germline trimming cut 0 bases from V and 3 bases from J; bases unmatched to any gene: 4. This CDR3 comprises 17 residues. The germline V gene has CDR1 SGHDT and CDR2 YYEEEE. CDR3 protein: CASSLELAGAHTGELFF. The CDR3 nucleotides read TGTGCCAGCAGCTTGGAACTAGCGGGAGCTCACACCGGGGAGCTGTTTTTT.

This chain links TRBV12-3 or TRBV12-4 with TRBJ2-1; 16 bases line up with TRBD2. The CDR3 sequence is 18 residues long. After removal of 7 bases from V and 1 base from J, the junction contained 7 bases not matched to a gene. CDR3 sequence (DNA): TGTGCCAGCAATCCCGGGACTAGCGGGAGGGTATCCTACAATGAGCAGTTCTTC. It yields the protein CASNPGTSGRVSYNEQFF.

The chain joins TRBV20-1 to TRBJ2-3; 8 bases are a match to TRBD1. The length of the CDR3 is 15 residues. The junction had 7 bases not matched to a gene; V was cut back by 0 bases and J by 5 bases. CDR1 and CDR2 (germline): DFQATT, SNEGSKA (reference sequence). In DNA, the CDR3 is TGCAGTGCTAGAGATCTGGAGACAGGGGAAGATACGCAGTATTTT. It encodes CSARDLETGEDTQYF.

The V call is TRBV20-1, the J call TRBJ2-1; D not resolved. Per germline, CDR1 DFQATT and CDR2 SNEGSKA (reference sequence). With 3 bases removed from V and 2 bases from J, the gap between germline ends came to 14 bases. The length of the CDR3 is 15 residues. CDR3 DNA: TGCAGTGCTAGTGCCCCGGAGCTAGCCTACAATGAGCAGTTCTTC. Residues: CSASAPELAYNEQFF.

This clonotype has a handful of counts. V is TRBV4-2 and J is TRBJ1-2; 9 positions agree with TRBD1. The CDR3 is made up of 15 amino acids. Looked up from germline, CDR1 is LGHNA and CDR2 is YNFKEQ. J lost 2 bases, V lost 3 bases, and 4 bases had no gene match. CDR3 bases: TGTGCCAGCAGCCAGGATGACAGGGGGAACTATGGCTACACCTTC. This sequence encodes CASSQDDRGNYGYTF.

V gene TRBV11-2 combines with J gene TRBJ2-3, with a weak D call TRBD2 (5 bases). The V and J ends lost 2 bases and 4 bases respectively, with 19 bases between them. The CDR3 contains 17 residues. Germline loops: CDR1 SGHAT, CDR2 FQNNGV. The CDR3 region has the DNA TGTGCCAGCAGCTTATCCTTTCGAGGGAGCTTCTCAGATACGCAGTATTTT. Protein: CASSLSFRGSFSDTQYF.

This chain joins TRBV9 and TRBJ1-2; D is possibly TRBD1 (5 bases). Germline V gene lookup returns CDR1 SGDLS and CDR2 YYNGEE. The germline V and J ends were trimmed by 5 bases and 4 bases, with 15 bases remaining between them. This CDR3 spans 14 amino acids. The CDR3 DNA reads TGTGCCAGCAGGGGAGACAACAGGCTCTATGGCTACACCTTC. The encoded protein is CASRGDNRLYGYTF.

The gene calls are TRBV7-2 and TRBJ2-7; D possibly corresponds to TRBD1 (5 bases). Germline assignment: CDR1 SGHTA and CDR2 FQGNSA. CDR3 length: 16 amino acids. V shed 0 bases and J shed 1 base, with 13 bases lying between them. The CDR3 region has the DNA TGTGCCAGCAGCTTAGCGGTAGGGGCCGGGTCCTACGAGCAGTACTTC. Protein: CASSLAVGAGSYEQYF.

The chain is built from TRBV7-9 and TRBJ2-7, with D maybe TRBD2 (5 bases). Trimming shortened V by 1 base and J by 3 bases, and 13 bases separated the two germline ends. Germline CDR1 reads SEHNR; CDR2 reads FQNEAQ (reference sequence). The CDR3 has 15 amino acids. This CDR3 reads CASSLGETRYYEQYF. The CDR3 DNA is TGTGCCAGCAGCTTAGGGGAGACCCGGTACTACGAGCAGTACTTC.

The chain uses TRBV20-1 and TRBJ2-4; no reliable D call. CDR1 DFQATT and CDR2 SNEGSKA come from the germline V gene (reference sequence). The CDR3 has 14 residues. Between the trimmed V and J ends, which lost 0 bases and 9 bases, there was a span of 15 bases. Here the CDR3 reads CSARDPVTRFIQYF. The CDR3 nucleotides read TGCAGTGCTAGAGATCCCGTGACCCGTTTCATTCAGTACTTC.